Each of the 23 T cell receptor beta chains below was sequenced from the same sample in a study of T cell responses to AZD1222 COVID-19 vaccine. Measured with immunoSEQ multiplex PCR; TCRdb has only the in-frame clones, and not every one. The sample records around 89,000 clones, just over 90% being singletons. The material was peripheral blood, obtained on day 0 of AZD1222 vaccination. These receptors were collected from an adult in good health.

This clone was picked up one time. V gene TRBV5-6 combines with J gene TRBJ2-7; 7 bases are shared with TRBD1. This CDR3 has 14 residues. Trimming cost V 2 bases and J 2 bases; bases outside gene matches: 4. Germline V gene sequence: CDR1 SGHDT, CDR2 YYEEEE. CDR3 coding DNA: TGTGCCAGCAGCTTACAGGGGAACCCCTACGAGCAGTACTTC. This sequence encodes CASSLQGNPYEQYF.

This sequence joins TRBV9 and TRBJ1-1; unclear D gene. CDR1 is SGDLS, CDR2 YYNGEE, per germline. The CDR3 has 15 residues. The V end was cut by 4 bases, the J end by 0 bases, with 13 bases between. Written as DNA, the CDR3 is TGTGCCAGCAGCCCTCCGGGCCTCATGAACACTGAAGCTTTCTTT. This codes for CASSPPGLMNTEAFF.

The chain is built from TRBV12-5 and TRBJ1-4; 9 nucleotides agree with TRBD1. Germline CDR1 and CDR2: LGHNT and FRNRAP. With V trimmed by 7 bases and J by 5 bases, 8 bases remained unmatched. CDR3 length equals 15 residues. The CDR3 here is CASVRAGTGNEKLFF. The DNA for the CDR3 is TGTGCTAGTGTTCGAGCTGGGACAGGGAATGAAAAACTGTTTTTT.

The CDR3 DNA reads as TGTGCCAGCAGCGTAGCCCCCTTTGGGGACACCATATATTTT. It translates to CASSVAPFGDTIYF. This chain uses TRBV9 with TRBJ1-3, with D uncertain. V was shortened by 0 bases and J by 8 bases, with 12 bases between the two germline ends. CDR1 is SGDLS and CDR2 is YYNGEE in the germline V gene. The length of the CDR3 is 14 residues.

CDR3 loop: CASRDRGEGAEAFF. The CDR3 DNA reads as TGTGCCAGCAGGGACAGGGGAGAGGGCGCTGAAGCTTTCTTT. The chain uses TRBV6-5 and TRBJ1-1; TRBD1 agrees at 9 bases. This CDR3 contains 14 residues. With V trimmed by 6 bases and J by 6 bases, 8 bases remained unmatched. CDR1 is MNHEY, CDR2 SVGAGI, per germline.

This clone turned up a few times. The chain has TRBV19 and TRBJ1-5, with unresolved D. Germline-derived CDR1 and CDR2 are LNHDA and SQIVND (reference sequence). V dropped 7 bases and J dropped 2 bases, with 15 bases sitting between them. The CDR3 runs to 15 residues. The CDR3 here is CASKAESGGNQPQHF. CDR3 nucleotides: TGTGCCAGTAAGGCCGAGAGCGGAGGCAATCAGCCCCAGCATTTT.

The chain links TRBV7-3 to TRBJ2-3; 7 bases agree with TRBD2. The V gene end was trimmed by 4 bases and the J gene end by 6 bases; junction bases not matched to a gene: 13. The CDR3 loop spans 16 amino acids. Germline V gene data show CDR1 as SGHTA and CDR2 as FQGTGA. The CDR3 protein is CASSSASGEPRDTQYF. The DNA of the CDR3 is TGTGCCAGCAGCTCTGCGAGCGGGGAGCCTAGGGATACGCAGTATTTT.

The DNA for the CDR3 is TGTGCCAGCAGCCGCTCCACTCTCCAGGGAAGGAGGACCGGGGAGCTGTTTTTT. Protein: CASSRSTLQGRRTGELFF. The V call is TRBV7-9, the J call TRBJ2-2, with D perhaps matching TRBD1 or TRBD2 (5 bases each). This CDR3 has 18 amino acids. V was clipped by 5 bases and J by 5 bases, with 24 bases between them. From germline, CDR1 is SEHNR and CDR2 FQNEAQ (reference sequence).

V and J are TRBV7-2 and TRBJ1-2; D is uncertain. The CDR3 runs 17 residues. The germline V gene encodes CDR1 SGHTA and CDR2 FQGNSA. V shed 2 bases and J shed 4 bases, with 20 bases lying between them. The CDR3, as DNA: TGTGCCAGCAGCTTAAGTTGGGTGGCGGGAACGCTCTATGGCTACACCTTC. Protein product: CASSLSWVAGTLYGYTF.

The rearrangement joins TRBV12-3 or TRBV12-4 to TRBJ2-5, with TRBD1 matching 7 bases. V shed 5 bases, J shed 5 bases, and the junction held 5 bases outside the gene matches. CDR3 length equals 13 residues. The CDR3 DNA reads as TGTGCCAGCAGTCCACAGGGGAGCGAGACCCAGTACTTC. It is translated as CASSPQGSETQYF.

This rearrangement joins TRBV7-3 to TRBJ2-3; D ambiguous. Between the trimmed V and J ends, which lost 2 bases and 1 base, there was a span of 10 bases. The length of the CDR3 is 15 residues. CDR1 and CDR2 (germline): SGHTA, FQGTGA. DNA for the CDR3: TGTGCCAGCAGCTTAGCTGGGGTCGGCACAGATACGCAGTATTTT. Protein sequence: CASSLAGVGTDTQYF.

The rearrangement joins TRBV24-1 to TRBJ2-2; TRBD2 matches 11 bases. Germline CDR1 reads KGHDR; CDR2 reads SFDVKD. The V segment lost 2 bases and the J segment 6 bases; nucleotides outside the gene matches: 4. CDR3 length equals 16 residues. This chain's CDR3 is CATSDSSGGLAGELFF. DNA for the CDR3: TGTGCCACCAGTGATTCTAGCGGGGGGCTCGCCGGGGAGCTGTTTTTT.

This chain joins TRBV4-1 and TRBJ2-7; D may be TRBD1 (5 bases). The germline gives CDR1 MGHRA, CDR2 YSYEKL. The CDR3 length is 15 residues. V was cut by 4 bases and J by 5 bases, with 18 bases left in between. The CDR3 DNA reads as TGCGCCAGCAGCCCGCTAAACCGCAGGGTACACGAGCAGTACTTC. The encoded protein is CASSPLNRRVHEQYF.

The V call is TRBV5-1, the J call TRBJ1-1; D is undetermined. CDR1 and CDR2 from the germline V gene are SGHRS and YFSETQ. The V and J ends lost 0 bases and 2 bases respectively, with 8 bases between them. The CDR3 contains 14 residues. In DNA form, the CDR3 reads TGCGCCAGCAGCTTGGAAATAGCTAACACTGAAGCTTTCTTT. Translating it yields CASSLEIANTEAFF.

This chain uses TRBV6-1 with TRBJ1-3; D is ambiguous. The CDR3 extends over 15 amino acids. The V gene lost 3 bases and the J gene lost 0 bases, with 9 bases spanning the gap. Germline loops: CDR1 MNHNS, CDR2 SASEGT. The CDR3 loop reads CASSEKEYSGNTIYF. The CDR3 DNA reads TGTGCCAGCAGTGAGAAGGAGTACTCTGGAAACACCATATATTTT.

The rearrangement joins TRBV10-2 to TRBJ2-7, with D tentatively TRBD2 (7 bases). The CDR3 totals 15 residues. Per germline, CDR1 WSHSY and CDR2 SAAADI. Trimming pared 2 bases from V and 1 base from J, leaving 12 bases between. The CDR3, as DNA: TGCGCCAGCAGTGAGCCAGAGGGGGGGTCCTACGAGCAGTACTTC. This gives the protein CASSEPEGGSYEQYF.

This chain links TRBV6-5 with TRBJ1-5; D possibly corresponds to TRBD1 (6 bases). Germline V CDR1 and CDR2: MNHEY, SVGAGI. Trimming pared 4 bases from V and 3 bases from J, leaving 10 bases between. The CDR3 extends over 14 amino acids. CDR3 DNA: TGTGCCAGCAGTTTCACAGGGCTCAATCAGCCCCAGCATTTT. Protein product: CASSFTGLNQPQHF.

V and J are TRBV27 and TRBJ2-1, with D possibly called TRBD1 or TRBD2 (5 bases each). Trimming removed 2 bases at V and 4 bases at J, with 15 bases between. CDR1 and CDR2 (germline): MNHEY, SMNVEV (reference sequence). The CDR3 runs to 16 residues. The CDR3 coding sequence is TGTGCCAGCAGTTTAAATACCGGGACCCTATACAATGAGCAGTTCTTC. The encoded protein is CASSLNTGTLYNEQFF.

As regards this clone: One end of the junction is discordant with germline, which a read error may explain. This rearrangement joins TRBV7-2 to TRBJ2-7, with TRBD2 matching over 12 bases. Germline V CDR1 and CDR2: SGHTA, FQGNSA. CDR3 size: 14 residues. The CDR3 spells CASSLAGGTYEQYF. The CDR3 region has the DNA TGTGCCAGCAGCCTAGCGGGGGGGACCTACGAGCAGTACTTC.

The genes are TRBV4-3 and TRBJ1-2; unclear D gene. The CDR3 has 20 residues. Germline CDR1 is LGHNA and CDR2 is YSLEER. Trimming left V 0 bases short and J 7 bases short, with 30 bases between. This CDR3 is CASSQDLAIGWVTRTGGYTF. CDR3 DNA sequence: TGCGCCAGCAGCCAAGACTTAGCTATTGGTTGGGTTACCCGAACGGGTGGCTACACCTTC.

The chain has TRBV19 and TRBJ1-4; tentatively, D is TRBD1 (6 bases). CDR1 and CDR2 (germline): LNHDA, SQIVND (reference sequence). The CDR3 sequence is 15 residues long. V gave up 6 bases and J gave up 1 base, with 12 bases separating them. The CDR3 region has the DNA TGTGCCAGTAGCAGGGGAGCAGTAACTAATGAAAAACTGTTTTTT. It is translated as CASSRGAVTNEKLFF.

The V gene is TRBV9, the J gene TRBJ2-3; 9 bases agree with TRBD2. With 2 bases clipped from V and 1 base from J, the junction kept 5 bases outside the gene matches. CDR3 size: 16 residues. Germline CDR1 is SGDLS and CDR2 is YYNGEE. CDR3 nucleotides: TGTGCCAGCAGCGTTGGACCTAGCGGGGGCACAGATACGCAGTATTTT. Translated, it gives CASSVGPSGGTDTQYF.

The V call is TRBV6-6, the J call TRBJ2-7; 7 bases are a match to TRBD1. The CDR3 sequence is 13 residues long. The trim removed 7 bases at V and 12 bases at J, leaving 15 bases unmatched. The germline V gene has CDR1 MNHNY and CDR2 SVGAGI (reference sequence). The CDR3 loop is CASTFQGGRLLYF. CDR3 bases: TGTGCCAGCACCTTTCAAGGGGGCAGGTTGCTGTACTTC.